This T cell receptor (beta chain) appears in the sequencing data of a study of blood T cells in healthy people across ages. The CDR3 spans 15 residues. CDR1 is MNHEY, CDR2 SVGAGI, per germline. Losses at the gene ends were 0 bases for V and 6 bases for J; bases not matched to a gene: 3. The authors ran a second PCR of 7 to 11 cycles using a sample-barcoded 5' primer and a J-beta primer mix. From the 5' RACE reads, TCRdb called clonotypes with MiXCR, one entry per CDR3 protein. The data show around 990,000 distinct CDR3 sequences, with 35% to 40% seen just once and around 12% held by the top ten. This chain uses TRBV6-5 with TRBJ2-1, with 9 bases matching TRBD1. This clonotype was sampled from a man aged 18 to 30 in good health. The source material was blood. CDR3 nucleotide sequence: TGTGCCAGCAGTTACTCTTACAGGGGGCCCAATGAGCAGTTCTTC. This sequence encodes CASSYSYRGPNEQFF.